Described below is a single TCR beta chain sequence and its context. This entry belongs to a study of technical replicates of blood from several donors. Sequencing was performed with immunoSEQ multiplex PCR; in TCRdb, only in-frame clones are kept and a portion is missing. The sample yields about 82,000 clones, just under 95% seen once. V was pared by 2 bases and J by 0 bases, with 1 base of the junction left unmatched. The CDR3 length is 14 residues. Per the germline V gene, CDR1 is MNHEY and CDR2 is SVGAGI. This chain joins TRBV6-5 and TRBJ2-7; 7 bases align to TRBD2. The clonotype was recovered from a human donor in good health. The sample taken for sequencing was T cells isolated from PBMCs. CDR3 coding DNA: TGTGCCAGCAGTTACCGCGGGGGCTCCTACGAGCAGTACTTC. Its protein is CASSYRGGSYEQYF.